This T cell receptor beta chain stems from a study of STAT3 mutations in large granular lymphocyte leukemia. Findings and caveats of the study: At least one immunodominant TCR beta clonotype appeared in every T-cell large granular lymphocyte leukemia patient. Differing intervals and regimens complicate linking therapy response to clone burden.

Repertoires were generated with immunoSEQ multiplex PCR, while TCRdb's copy carries only in-frame clones and drops some. This table has 9,000 to 15,000 clones, roughly 76% appearing once. Details on this clone: Its antigen is as yet unknown.

The V and J ends lost 0 bases and 5 bases respectively, with 19 bases between them. The germline CDR1 and CDR2 sequences are SGHRS and YFSETQ. The CDR3 length is 17 residues. The clonotype comes from a man aged 60-69 years with T-cell large granular lymphocyte leukemia. Some clones in this sample may be carry-over from other donors' samples. V and J are TRBV5-1 and TRBJ2-3; D is possibly TRBD2 (6 bases). Sequenced material: peripheral blood mononuclear cells. In DNA form, the CDR3 reads TGCGCCAGCAGCTTGGAGCTGACGGGAGCAGGCGGAGATACGCAGTATTTT. This encodes CASSLELTGAGGDTQYF.